This T cell receptor (beta chain) was captured in a study of graft-versus-host responses after intestinal transplantation (dated by TCRdb to the early 2020s). Some background on the complete study: The transplants that recipients got were multivisceral, liver-intestinal, or isolated intestinal. Donor T cell macrochimerism was defined as a peak of at least 4% donor T cells among recipient peripheral blood mononuclear cells. Alloreactive clones were identified by sequencing pre-transplant mixed lymphocyte reaction products and comparing these products with unstimulated pre-transplant donor and recipient T cells. Every recipient was given anti-thymocyte globulin induction, followed by about three years of maintenance tacrolimus and steroids. Rather than being sequenced by the commercial service, samples from a few later patients were sequenced in-house on an Illumina MiSeq and processed with MiXCR. After intestinal transplantation, graft-versus-host and host-versus-graft alloreactive T cell clones were followed in the graft, circulation and bone marrow using bulk TCR-beta CDR3 sequencing. Of the 20 to 25 intestinal transplant recipients enrolled in the cohort, one of whom was a retransplant, 3 patients without pretransplant specimens were excluded. Beyond this particular receptor, the publication reports: Peak levels of circulating GvH clones were associated with declines in HvG clones early after transplant. The conclusions were limited by the relatively low number and heterogeneity of the intestinal transplant patients. Patients with donor T cell macrochimerism had high GvH to HvG T cell clonal ratios in their allografts. GvH clones were detected in recipient bone marrow, and some of these GvH clones were observed earlier in ileal mucosa or blood, consistent with an intestinal mucosal origin.

Turning to this clone: It has no known antigen specificity. Base qualities are missing; no much larger clone stands one base away.

The V end loses 1 base and the J end loses 1 base, and a stretch of 3 bases separates them. The CDR3 holds 13 amino acids from the cysteine to the phenylalanine. The retained sequence is limited to the CDR3, 39 bases, with the frame set at the first base. Receptors were amplified or captured by the immunoSEQ multiplex PCR assay. For most patients, high-throughput TCR-beta CDR3 sequencing of genomic DNA was performed by Adaptive Biotechnologies. The study's own analysis went as follows. TCR sequencing data were retrieved from Adaptive's ImmunoSEQ software for some 19 patients, whereas a few other patients were processed with MiXCR and VDJtools. Because the origin of CDR3 nucleotide sequences shared between donor and recipient could not be assigned, those sequences were removed. To be classed as alloreactive, a clone needed at least 2-fold expansion over unstimulated cells and a minimum CFSE-low frequency of 0.002% (template counts) or 0.001% (read counts). A clone was considered mappable if detected in the sequenced pre-transplant spleen, lymph node, or MLR CFSE-low populations of the donor or recipient. Cumulative frequency of alloreactive clones was calculated as a percentage of all sequences weighted by copy number. TCRdb stores this immuneACCESS table with in-frame sequences only. Part of the clones is absent; in the studies checked, under half of the shortfall reflects unresolved V genes, and no reason is known for the rest. V and J calls and clone size are copied from that table; D and trimming were computed from the DNA. The sample table lists about 69,000 clones, 92% of them with a count of one. The ten largest clones take up approximately 6.3% of the sample.

After transplant, bone marrow was aspirated from the posterior iliac crest or from another site chosen by the physician. The TCR was taken from a human patient who received an intestinal transplant, so some T cells may come from the graft donor. The sequence links TRBV5-3 to TRBJ2-4, with the D segment identity uncertain. TRBV5-3 is identified as an open reading frame with a role that is uncertain. The sequences come from bone marrow, collected roughly 110 weeks after intestinal transplantation. The CDR3 corresponds to CARSLRAKNIQYF. The sequence in DNA is TGTGCCAGAAGCTTGAGGGCCAAAAACATTCAGTACTTC.